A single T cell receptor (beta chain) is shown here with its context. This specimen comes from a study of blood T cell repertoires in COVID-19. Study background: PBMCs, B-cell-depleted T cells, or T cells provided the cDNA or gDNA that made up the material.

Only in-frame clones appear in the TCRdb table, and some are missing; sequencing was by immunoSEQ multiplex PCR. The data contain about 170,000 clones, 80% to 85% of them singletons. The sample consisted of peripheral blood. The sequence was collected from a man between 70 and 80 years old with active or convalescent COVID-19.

The chain's CDR3 is CASSFGSPGDTQYF. In nucleotides, the CDR3 is TGTGCCAGCAGCTTTGGAAGCCCCGGGGATACGCAGTATTTT. The genes are TRBV5-6 and TRBJ2-3; D uncertain. Trimming removed 2 bases from V and 6 bases from J, with 13 bases in between. Germline V lookup: CDR1 SGHDT, CDR2 YYEEEE. The CDR3 is made up of 14 amino acids. Full variable domain (missing parts from reference TRBV5-6 and TRBJ2-3): DAGVTQSPTHLIKTRGQQVTLRCSPKSGHDTVSWYQQALGQGPQFIFQYYEEEERQRGNFPDRFSGHQFPNYSSELNVNALLLGDSALYLCASSFGSPGDTQYFGPGTRLTVL.